This TCR beta chain appears in the sequencing data of a study of cytomegalovirus exposure and HLA in healthy donors. Study-wide results and caveats: Later findings reportedly placed an Asian-associated ancestry cluster below the roughly 730-donor mean for N-insertions.

The germline V and J ends were trimmed by 1 base and 0 bases, with 6 bases remaining between them. This CDR3 has 14 amino acids. Germline values: CDR1 LNHDA, CDR2 SQIVND (reference sequence). Amplification used 60 Vbeta primers and 13 Jbeta primers. TCRdb's copy holds only in-frame clones and misses some; the assay was immunoSEQ multiplex PCR. This repertoire includes more than 100,000 clones. Comment on this clone: Its antigen remains unidentified.

This chain joins TRBV19 and TRBJ1-2; no firm D call. Input material: PBMCs. This TCR was recovered from a woman between 40 and 50 years old in good health and CMV-seronegative. CDR3 sequence reads: CASSIGFANYGYTF. CDR3 sequence (DNA): TGTGCCAGTAGTATAGGTTTCGCTAACTATGGCTACACCTTC.